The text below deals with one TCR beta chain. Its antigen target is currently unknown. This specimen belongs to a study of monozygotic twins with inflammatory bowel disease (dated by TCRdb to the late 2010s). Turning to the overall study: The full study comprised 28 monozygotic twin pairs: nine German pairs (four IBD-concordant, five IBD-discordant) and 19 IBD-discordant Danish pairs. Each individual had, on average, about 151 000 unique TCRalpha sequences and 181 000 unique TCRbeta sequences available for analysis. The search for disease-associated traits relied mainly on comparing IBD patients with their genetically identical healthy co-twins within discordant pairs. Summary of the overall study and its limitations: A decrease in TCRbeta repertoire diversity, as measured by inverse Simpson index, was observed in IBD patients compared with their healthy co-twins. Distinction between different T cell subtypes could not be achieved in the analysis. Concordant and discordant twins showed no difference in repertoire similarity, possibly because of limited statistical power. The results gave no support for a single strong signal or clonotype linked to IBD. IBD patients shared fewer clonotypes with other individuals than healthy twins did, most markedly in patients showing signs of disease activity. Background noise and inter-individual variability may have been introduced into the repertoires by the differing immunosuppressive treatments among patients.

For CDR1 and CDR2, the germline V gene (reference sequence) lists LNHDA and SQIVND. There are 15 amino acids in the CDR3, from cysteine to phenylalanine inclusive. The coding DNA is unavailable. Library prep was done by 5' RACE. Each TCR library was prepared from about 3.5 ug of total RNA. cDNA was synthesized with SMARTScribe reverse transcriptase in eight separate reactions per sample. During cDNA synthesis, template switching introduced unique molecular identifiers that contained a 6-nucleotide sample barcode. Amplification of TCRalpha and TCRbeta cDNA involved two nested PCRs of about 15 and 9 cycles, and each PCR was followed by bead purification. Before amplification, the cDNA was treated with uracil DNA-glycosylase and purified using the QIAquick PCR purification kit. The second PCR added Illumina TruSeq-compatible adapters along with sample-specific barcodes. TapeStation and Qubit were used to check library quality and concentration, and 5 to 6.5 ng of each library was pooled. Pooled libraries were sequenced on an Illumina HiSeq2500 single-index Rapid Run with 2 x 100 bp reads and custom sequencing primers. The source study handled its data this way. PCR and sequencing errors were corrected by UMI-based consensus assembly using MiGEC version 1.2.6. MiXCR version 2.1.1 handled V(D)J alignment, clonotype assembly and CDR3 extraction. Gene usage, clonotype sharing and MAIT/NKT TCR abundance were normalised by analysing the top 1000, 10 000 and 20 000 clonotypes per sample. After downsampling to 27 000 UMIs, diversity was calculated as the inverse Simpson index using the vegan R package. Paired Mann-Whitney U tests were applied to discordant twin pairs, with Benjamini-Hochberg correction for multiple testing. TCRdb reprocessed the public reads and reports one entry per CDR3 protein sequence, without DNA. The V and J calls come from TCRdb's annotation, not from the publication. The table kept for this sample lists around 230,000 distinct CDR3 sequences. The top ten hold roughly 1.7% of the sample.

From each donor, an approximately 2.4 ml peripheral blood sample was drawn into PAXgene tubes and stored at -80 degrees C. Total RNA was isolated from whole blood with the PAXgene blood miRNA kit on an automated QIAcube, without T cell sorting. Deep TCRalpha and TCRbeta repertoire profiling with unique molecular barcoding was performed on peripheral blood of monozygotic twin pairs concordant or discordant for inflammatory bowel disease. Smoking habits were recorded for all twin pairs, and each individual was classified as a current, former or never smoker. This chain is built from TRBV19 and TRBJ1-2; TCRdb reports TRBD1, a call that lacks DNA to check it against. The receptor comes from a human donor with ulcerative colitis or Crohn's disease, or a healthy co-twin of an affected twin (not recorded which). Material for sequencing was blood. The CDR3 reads CASSSSSTGNYGYTF. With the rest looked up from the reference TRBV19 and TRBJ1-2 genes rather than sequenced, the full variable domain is DGGITQSPKYLFRKEGQNVTLSCEQNLNHDAMYWYRQDPGQGLRLIYYSQIVNDFQKGDIAEGYSVSREKKESFPLTVTSAQKNPTAFYLCASSSSSTGNYGYTFGSGTRLTVV.